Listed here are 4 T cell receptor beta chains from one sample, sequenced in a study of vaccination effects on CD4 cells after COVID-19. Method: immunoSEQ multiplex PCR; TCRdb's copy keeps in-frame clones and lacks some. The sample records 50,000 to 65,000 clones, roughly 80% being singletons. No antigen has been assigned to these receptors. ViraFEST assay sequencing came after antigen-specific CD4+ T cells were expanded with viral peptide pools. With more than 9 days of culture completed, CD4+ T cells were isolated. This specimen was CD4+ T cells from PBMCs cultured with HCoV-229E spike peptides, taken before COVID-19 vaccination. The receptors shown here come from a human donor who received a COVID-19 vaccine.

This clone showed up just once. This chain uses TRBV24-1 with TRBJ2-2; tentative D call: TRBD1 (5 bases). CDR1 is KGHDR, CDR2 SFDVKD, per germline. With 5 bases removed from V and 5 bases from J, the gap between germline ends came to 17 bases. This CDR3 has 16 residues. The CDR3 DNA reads TGTGCCACCAGTGGGAGTCATAGGGGTATAACCGGGGAGCTGTTTTTT. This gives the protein CATSGSHRGITGELFF.

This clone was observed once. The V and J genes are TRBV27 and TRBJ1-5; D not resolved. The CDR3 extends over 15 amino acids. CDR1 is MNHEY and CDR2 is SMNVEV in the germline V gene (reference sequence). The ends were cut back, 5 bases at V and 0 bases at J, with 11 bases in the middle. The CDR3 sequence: CASSPGLSSNQPQHF. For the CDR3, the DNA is TGTGCCAGCAGTCCAGGACTGTCTAGCAATCAGCCCCAGCATTTT.

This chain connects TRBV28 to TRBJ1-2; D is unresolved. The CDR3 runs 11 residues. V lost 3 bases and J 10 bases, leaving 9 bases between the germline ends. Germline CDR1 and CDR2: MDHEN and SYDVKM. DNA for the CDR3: TGTGCCAGCAGTTTCAATAACGACTACACCTTC. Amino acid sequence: CASSFNNDYTF.

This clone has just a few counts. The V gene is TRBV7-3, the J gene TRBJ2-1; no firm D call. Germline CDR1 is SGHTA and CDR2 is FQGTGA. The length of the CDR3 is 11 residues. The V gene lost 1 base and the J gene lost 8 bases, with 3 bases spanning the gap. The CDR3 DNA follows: TGTGCCAGCAGCTTAAAAGATGAGCAGTTCTTC. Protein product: CASSLKDEQFF.